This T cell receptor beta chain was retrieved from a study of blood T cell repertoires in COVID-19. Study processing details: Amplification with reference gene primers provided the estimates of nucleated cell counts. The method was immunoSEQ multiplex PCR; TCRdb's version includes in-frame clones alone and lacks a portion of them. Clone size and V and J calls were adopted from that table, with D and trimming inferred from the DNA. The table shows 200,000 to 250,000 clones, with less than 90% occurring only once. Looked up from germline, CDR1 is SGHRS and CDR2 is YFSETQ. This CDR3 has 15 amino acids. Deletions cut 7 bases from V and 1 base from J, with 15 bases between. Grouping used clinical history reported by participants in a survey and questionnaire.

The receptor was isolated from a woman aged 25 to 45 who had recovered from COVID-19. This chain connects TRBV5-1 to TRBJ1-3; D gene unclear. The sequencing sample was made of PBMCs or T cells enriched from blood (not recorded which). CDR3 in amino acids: CASSREGGSGNTIYF. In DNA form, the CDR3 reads TGCGCCAGCTCCCGGGAGGGAGGTTCTGGAAACACCATATATTTT.